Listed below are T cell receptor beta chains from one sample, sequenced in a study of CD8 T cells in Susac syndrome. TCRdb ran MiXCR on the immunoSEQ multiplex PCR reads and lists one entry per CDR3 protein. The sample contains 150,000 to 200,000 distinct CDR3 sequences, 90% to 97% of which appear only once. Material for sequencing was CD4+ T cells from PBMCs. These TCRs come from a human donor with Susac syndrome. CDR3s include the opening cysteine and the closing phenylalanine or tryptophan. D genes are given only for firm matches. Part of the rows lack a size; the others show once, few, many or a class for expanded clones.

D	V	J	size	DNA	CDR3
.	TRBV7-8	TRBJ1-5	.	TGTGCCAGCAGCGAAGCACAGGAACGGCCCCAGCATTTT	CASSEAQERPQHF
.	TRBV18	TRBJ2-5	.	TGTGCCAGCTCTCAGGGAGGTAGCGGAATTGAGACCCAGTACTTC	CASSQGGSGIETQYF
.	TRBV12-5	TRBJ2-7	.	TGTGCTAGTGGTTTGACAGGCTCCTACGAGCAGTACTTC	CASGLTGSYEQYF
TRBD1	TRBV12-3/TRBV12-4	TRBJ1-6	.	TGTGCCAGCAGCCACACAGGGGGCTCCTATAATTCACCCCTCCACTTT	CASSHTGGSYNSPLHF
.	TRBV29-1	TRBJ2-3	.	TGCAGCGTTTCGACAGTTACAGATACGCAGTATTTT	CSVSTVTDTQYF
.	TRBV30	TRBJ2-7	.	TGTGCCTGGAGTGGTACAGGGCACTACGAGCAGTACTTC	CAWSGTGHYEQYF
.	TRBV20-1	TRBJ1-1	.	TGCAGTGCTCATACAGGAAAAGGAACTGAAGCTTTCTTT	CSAHTGKGTEAFF
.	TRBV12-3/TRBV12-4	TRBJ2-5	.	TGTGCCAGCAGTCCTTTTAGGATAGGGTCGGAGACCCAGTACTTC	CASSPFRIGSETQYF
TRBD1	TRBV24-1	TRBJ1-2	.	TGTGCCACCAGTGATACCGGGACAGCCTATGGCTACACCTTC	CATSDTGTAYGYTF
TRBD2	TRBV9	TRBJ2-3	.	TGTGCCAGCAGCGTAGTAGGACTAGCGGGGGGGAGCACAGATACGCAGTATTTT	CASSVVGLAGGSTDTQYF
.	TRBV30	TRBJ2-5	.	TGTGCCTGGAGCGTAGGACAGCAAGAGACCCAGTACTTC	CAWSVGQQETQYF
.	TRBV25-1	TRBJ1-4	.	TGTGCCAGCAGTGAATTGTTTCATGATAAACTGTTTTTT	CASSELFHDKLFF
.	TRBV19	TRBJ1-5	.	TGTGCCAGTAGTCGACAGGCTATCAATCAGCCCCAGCATTTT	CASSRQAINQPQHF
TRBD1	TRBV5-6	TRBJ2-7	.	TGTGCCAGCAGCCCTCGGAGGGACAGGGGGCGATCCTACGAGCAGTACTTC	CASSPRRDRGRSYEQYF
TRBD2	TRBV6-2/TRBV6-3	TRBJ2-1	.	TGTGCCAGCACTGATCCGGGACTAGCTGTCAATGAGCAGTTCTTC	CASTDPGLAVNEQFF
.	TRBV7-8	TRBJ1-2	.	TGTGCCAGCAGCTTTCCCACCGACAGAAACGTTGGGGGCTATGGCTACACCTTC	CASSFPTDRNVGGYGYTF
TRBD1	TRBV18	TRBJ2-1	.	TGTGCCAGCTCACCAGGGGACAGCGATGAGCAGTTCTTC	CASSPGDSDEQFF
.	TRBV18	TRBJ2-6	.	TGTGCCAGCTCACCAACAGCCACCTCTGGGGCCAACGTCCTGACTTTC	CASSPTATSGANVLTF
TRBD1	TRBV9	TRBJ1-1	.	TGTGCCAGCAGCAAACAGGGGGCCCAGAACACTGAAGCTTTCTTT	CASSKQGAQNTEAFF
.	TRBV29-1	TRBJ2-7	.	TGCAGCGTTGTCCAGGGGATGTCGAAGCAGTACTTC	CSVVQGMSKQYF
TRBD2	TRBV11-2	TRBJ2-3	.	TGTGCCAGCAGCTCTGGACATGGGGGGGTAACAGATACGCAGTATTTT	CASSSGHGGVTDTQYF
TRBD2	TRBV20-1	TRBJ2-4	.	TGCAGTGCTAGAGAGCGGGGGGGCCCGGACATTCAGTACTTC	CSARERGGPDIQYF
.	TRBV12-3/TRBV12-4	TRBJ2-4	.	TGTGCCAGCAGTTTCGCAGGGGGGGAAGTTCAGTACTTC	CASSFAGGEVQYF
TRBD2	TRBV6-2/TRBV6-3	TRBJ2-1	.	TGTGCCAGCAGGACGAGCGGGGCTGGCTACAATGAGCAGTTCTTC	CASRTSGAGYNEQFF
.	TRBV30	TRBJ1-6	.	TGTGCCTGGAACGCAGGGGACGTAGATAATTCACCCCTCCACTTT	CAWNAGDVDNSPLHF
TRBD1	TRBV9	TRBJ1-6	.	TGTGCCAGCAGCGCGACAGGGGGCCTGTCACCCCTCCACTTT	CASSATGGLSPLHF
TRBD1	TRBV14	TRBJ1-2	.	TGTGCCAGCACCAAATTCTTGACAGGGTCTGGCTACACCTTC	CASTKFLTGSGYTF
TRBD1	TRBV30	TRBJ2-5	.	TGTGCCTGGAGTGCTAAGGGACAGGGGGTAGAGACCCAGTACTTC	CAWSAKGQGVETQYF
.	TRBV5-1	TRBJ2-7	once	TGCGCCAGCAGCTTGGCTCCTGATCCTAGGCAGTACTTC	CASSLAPDPRQYF
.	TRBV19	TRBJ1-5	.	TGTGCCAGTAGGGACCCCCGGCTGTATAGCAATCAGCCCCAGCATTTT	CASRDPRLYSNQPQHF
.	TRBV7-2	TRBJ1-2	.	TGTGCCAGCAGTCCCCCCAATTGGGACTATGGCTACACCTTC	CASSPPNWDYGYTF
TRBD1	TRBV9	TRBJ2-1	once	TGTGCCAGCAGCCCGGGACAGAGGGCGGACAATGAGCAGTTCTTC	CASSPGQRADNEQFF
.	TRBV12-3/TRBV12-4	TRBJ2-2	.	TGTGCCAGTAACCTACTGCGGGGTGGGACCGGGGAGCTGTTTTTT	CASNLLRGGTGELFF
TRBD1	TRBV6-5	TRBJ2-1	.	TGTGCCAGCAGTTACTCGCTGGGACAGGGGAGTGATGAGCAGTTCTTC	CASSYSLGQGSDEQFF
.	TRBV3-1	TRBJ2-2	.	TGTGCCAGCAGCCAATCCGCTGGCGGGGGGGAGCTGTTTTTT	CASSQSAGGGELFF
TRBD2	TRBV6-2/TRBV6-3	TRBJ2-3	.	TGTGCCAGCAGTTACCGGTTAGCGGGGGCTGATACGCAGTATTTT	CASSYRLAGADTQYF
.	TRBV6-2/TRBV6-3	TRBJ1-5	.	TGTGCCAGCGGAGCGACAGGTCTTAGCAATCAGCCCCAGCATTTT	CASGATGLSNQPQHF
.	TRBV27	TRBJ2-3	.	TGTGCCAGCAGTTGGGACGGCCCCCTAGGAACAGATACGCAGTATTTT	CASSWDGPLGTDTQYF
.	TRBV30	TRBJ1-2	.	TGTGCCTGGACCGGGGGAGAGGGCGGCTACACCTTC	CAWTGGEGGYTF
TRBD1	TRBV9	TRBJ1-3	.	TGTGCCAGCAGCTTGGGACAGGGCTTCGGGGGCTCTGGAAACACCATATATTTT	CASSLGQGFGGSGNTIYF
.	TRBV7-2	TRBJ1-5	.	TGTGCCAGCAGCTCGCAGGGTAGCAATCAGCCCCAGCATTTT	CASSSQGSNQPQHF
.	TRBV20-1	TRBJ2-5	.	TGCAGTCCCGTGGGCAGACAAGAGACCCAGTACTTC	CSPVGRQETQYF
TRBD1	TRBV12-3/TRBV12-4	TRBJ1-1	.	TGTGCCAGCAGTCAGAGGGGGCTGGCTGAAGCTTTCTTT	CASSQRGLAEAFF